This T cell receptor beta chain was profiled in a study of blood T cell repertoires in COVID-19. For the study at large: COVID-19 samples, acute and convalescent, were from the United States, Italy and Spain. The analysed material was cDNA or gDNA that came from T cells, B-cell-depleted T cells, or PBMCs.

The CDR3 is 15 amino acids. The germline CDR1 and CDR2 sequences are MNHEY and SMNVEV (reference sequence). Trimming removed 5 bases from V and 4 bases from J; junction bases left unmatched: 9. This clone was seen more than once but under ten times. Per the original methods: Reference gene primer amplification yielded estimated nucleated cell counts. This table comes from immunoSEQ multiplex PCR, and its TCRdb copy is limited to in-frame clones, with some not included. Clone size and V and J calls were adopted from that table, with D and trimming inferred from the DNA. The sample shows roughly 61,000 clones, over 70% of them seen only once.

This chain joins TRBV27 and TRBJ1-2, with 8 nucleotides matching TRBD1. This receptor was obtained from a woman in her 70s with acute or convalescent COVID-19. Material: peripheral blood. CDR3: CASSPRGQGFYGYTF. Here the CDR3 DNA reads TGTGCCAGCAGTCCCCGCGGACAGGGATTCTATGGCTACACCTTC.